This TCR beta chain was obtained from a study of T cell repertoires in cytomegalovirus infection. About the study: Carrying CMV and the relevant HLA type showed in public TCR beta signatures. Whole-study findings and limits: HLA-C-restricted CMV-specific TCR beta clonotypes prevailed in the ex vivo response. People with CMV and the relevant HLA were identified by cumulative public TCR beta family frequency.

TCRdb reprocessed the reads with MiXCR, giving one entry per CDR3 protein. The table lists some 110,000 distinct CDR3 sequences, over 9% of them singletons. To note about this clonotype: What it binds is unknown. A single base separates this from a much larger clone, so it may be a read error. This CDR3 fails to terminate in the conserved phenylalanine or tryptophan, so it likely reflects a read error.

The trim removed 3 bases at V and 3 bases at J, leaving 2 bases unmatched. Germline V gene data show CDR1 as LGHNA and CDR2 as YSLEER. The CDR3 length is 14 residues. The chain carries TRBV4-3 and TRBJ2-4, with 7 bases identical to TRBD2. The specimen sequenced was PBMCs, sequenced either directly or after in vitro stimulation (not recorded which). This sequence originates from a human donor in good health (CMV status not recorded). Some clones in this sample may be carry-over from other donors' samples. Here the CDR3 DNA reads TGCGCCAGCAGCCAGTCTAGCGGCAAAAACATTCAGTACCTC. Translated: CASSQSSGKNIQYL.